This TCR beta chain was sequenced in a study of shared clonotypes between healthy human individuals. Authors' methods: ImmunoSEQ gave junction-only sequences without quality scores, so filtering differed. Profiled with immunoSEQ multiplex PCR; TCRdb holds only in-frame clones, not every one. That table gives V, J and clone size, and the DNA gave D and trimming. The sample gives roughly 810,000 clones, 90% to 98% of which show up once; about 0.25% is in the top ten. Germline V lookup: CDR1 SGHTA, CDR2 FQGNSA. V was cut by 5 bases and J by 2 bases, with 16 bases left in between. The CDR3 covers 15 residues. CD45RO-negative, CCR7-positively selected cells formed the naive CD8 fraction, excluding terminally differentiated effector memory CD45RA+ cells. Every contributor of samples was a Caucasian grown-up residing in Nashville, Tennessee.

The rearrangement links TRBV7-2 to TRBJ2-7, with D perhaps matching TRBD1 or TRBD2 (7 bases each). The receptor's source is a young man in good health. Sequences were obtained from naive CD8+ T cells sorted from blood. DNA for the CDR3: TGTGCCAGCAGCCATGCAGGGGGGGACCCCTACGAGCAGTACTTC. Protein: CASSHAGGDPYEQYF.